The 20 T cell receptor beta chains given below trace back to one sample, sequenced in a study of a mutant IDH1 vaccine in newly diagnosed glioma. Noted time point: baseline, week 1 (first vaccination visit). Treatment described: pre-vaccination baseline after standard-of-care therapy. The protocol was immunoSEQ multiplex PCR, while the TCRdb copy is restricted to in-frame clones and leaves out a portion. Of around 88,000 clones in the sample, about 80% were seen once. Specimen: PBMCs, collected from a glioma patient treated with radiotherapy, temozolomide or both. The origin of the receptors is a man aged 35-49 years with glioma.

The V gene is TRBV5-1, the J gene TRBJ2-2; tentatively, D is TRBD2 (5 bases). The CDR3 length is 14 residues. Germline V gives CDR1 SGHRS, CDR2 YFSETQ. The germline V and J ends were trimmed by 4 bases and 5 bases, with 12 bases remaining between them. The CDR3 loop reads CASSLERGTGELFF. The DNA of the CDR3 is TGCGCCAGCAGCCTGGAACGAGGGACCGGGGAGCTGTTTTTT.

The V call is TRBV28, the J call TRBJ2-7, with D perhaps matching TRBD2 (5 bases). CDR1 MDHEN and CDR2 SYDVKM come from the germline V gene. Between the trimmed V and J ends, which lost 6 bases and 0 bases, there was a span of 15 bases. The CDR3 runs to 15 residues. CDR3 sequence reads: CASSPTGIISYEQYF. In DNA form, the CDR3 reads TGTGCCAGCAGCCCCACGGGAATTATCTCCTACGAGCAGTACTTC.

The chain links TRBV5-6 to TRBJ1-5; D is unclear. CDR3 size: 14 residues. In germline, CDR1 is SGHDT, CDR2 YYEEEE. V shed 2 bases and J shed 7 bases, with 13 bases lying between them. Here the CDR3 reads CASSFWTGIQPQHF. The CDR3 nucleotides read TGTGCCAGCAGCTTCTGGACGGGGATACAGCCCCAGCATTTT.

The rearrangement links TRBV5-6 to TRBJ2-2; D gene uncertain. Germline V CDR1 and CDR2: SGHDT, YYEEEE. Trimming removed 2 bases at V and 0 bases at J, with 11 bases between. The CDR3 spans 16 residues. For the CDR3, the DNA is TGTGCCAGCAGCTTCTACAGCGCATCGAACACCGGGGAGCTGTTTTTT. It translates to CASSFYSASNTGELFF.

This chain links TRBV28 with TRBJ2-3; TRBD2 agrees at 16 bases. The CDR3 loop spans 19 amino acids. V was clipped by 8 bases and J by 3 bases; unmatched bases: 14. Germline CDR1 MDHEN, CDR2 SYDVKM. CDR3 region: CASEGDRGLAGGPTDTQYF. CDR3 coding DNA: TGTGCCAGCGAGGGGGACAGGGGACTAGCGGGAGGGCCAACAGATACGCAGTATTTT.

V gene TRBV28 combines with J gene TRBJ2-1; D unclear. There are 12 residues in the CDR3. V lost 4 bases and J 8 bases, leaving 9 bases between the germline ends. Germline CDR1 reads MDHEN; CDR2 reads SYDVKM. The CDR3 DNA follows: TGTGCCAGCAGTTGGAGATGGGATGAGCAGTTCTTC. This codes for CASSWRWDEQFF.

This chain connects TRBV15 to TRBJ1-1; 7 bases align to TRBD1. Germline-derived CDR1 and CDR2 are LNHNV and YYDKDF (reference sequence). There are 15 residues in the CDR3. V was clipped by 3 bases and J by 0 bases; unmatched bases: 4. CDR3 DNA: TGTGCCACCAGCAGGGGGGGACAGTTGAACACTGAAGCTTTCTTT. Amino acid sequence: CATSRGGQLNTEAFF.

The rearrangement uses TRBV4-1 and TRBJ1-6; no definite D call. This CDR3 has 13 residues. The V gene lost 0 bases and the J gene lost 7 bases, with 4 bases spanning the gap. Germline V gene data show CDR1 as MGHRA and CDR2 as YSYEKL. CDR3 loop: CASSQEVNSPLHF. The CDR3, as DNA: TGCGCCAGCAGCCAAGAAGTGAATTCACCCCTCCACTTT.

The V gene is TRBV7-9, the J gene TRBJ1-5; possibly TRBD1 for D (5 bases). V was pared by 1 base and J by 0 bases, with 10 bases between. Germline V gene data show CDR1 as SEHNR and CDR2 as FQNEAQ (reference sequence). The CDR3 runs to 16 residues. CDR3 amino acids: CASSLGGDYSNQPQHF. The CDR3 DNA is TGTGCCAGCAGCTTAGGGGGGGACTATAGCAATCAGCCCCAGCATTTT. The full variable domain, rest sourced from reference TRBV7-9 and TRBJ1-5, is DTGVSQNPRHKITKRGQNVTFRCDPISEHNRLYWYRQTLGQGPEFLTYFQNEAQLEKSRLLSDRFSAERPKGSFSTLEIQRTEQGDSAMYLCASSLGGDYSNQPQHFGDGTRLSIL.

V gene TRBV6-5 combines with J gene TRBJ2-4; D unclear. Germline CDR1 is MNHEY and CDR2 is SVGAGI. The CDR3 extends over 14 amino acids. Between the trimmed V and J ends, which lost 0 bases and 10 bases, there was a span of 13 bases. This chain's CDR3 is CASSYSGLGRIQYF. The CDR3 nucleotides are TGTGCCAGCAGTTACTCTGGCCTCGGGCGGATTCAGTACTTC.

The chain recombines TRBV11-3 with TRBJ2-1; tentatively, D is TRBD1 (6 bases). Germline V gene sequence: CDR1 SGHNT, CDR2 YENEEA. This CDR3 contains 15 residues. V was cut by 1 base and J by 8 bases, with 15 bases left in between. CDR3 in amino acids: CASSLGARGFDEQFF. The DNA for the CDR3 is TGTGCCAGCAGCTTAGGGGCCAGGGGTTTCGATGAGCAGTTCTTC.

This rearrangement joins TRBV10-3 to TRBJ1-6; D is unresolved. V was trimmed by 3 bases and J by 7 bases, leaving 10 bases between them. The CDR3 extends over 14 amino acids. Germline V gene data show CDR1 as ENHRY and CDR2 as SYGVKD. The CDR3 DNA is TGTGCCATCAGTGATAAGGGAGGAAATTCACCCCTCCACTTT. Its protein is CAISDKGGNSPLHF.

The CDR3 DNA follows: TGTGCCAGCAGCGTATCAGGGAGCACAGATACGCAGTATTTT. It encodes CASSVSGSTDTQYF. The chain carries TRBV9 and TRBJ2-3; D is possibly TRBD1 (5 bases). Deletions cut 1 base from V and 0 bases from J, with 6 bases between. Germline V gene data show CDR1 as SGDLS and CDR2 as YYNGEE. This CDR3 comprises 14 residues.

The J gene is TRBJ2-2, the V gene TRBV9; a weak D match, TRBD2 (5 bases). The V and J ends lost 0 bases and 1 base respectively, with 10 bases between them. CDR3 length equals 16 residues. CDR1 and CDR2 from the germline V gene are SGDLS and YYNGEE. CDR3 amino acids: CASSVDGAGNTGELFF. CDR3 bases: TGTGCCAGCAGCGTAGACGGTGCGGGGAACACCGGGGAGCTGTTTTTT.

The CDR3 region has the DNA TGTGCCAGCAGCTGGGACAGCTCTGGAAACACCATATATTTT. The encoded protein is CASSWDSSGNTIYF. This chain links TRBV5-6 with TRBJ1-3; 7 bases are a match to TRBD1. Looked up from germline, CDR1 is SGHDT and CDR2 is YYEEEE. The V and J ends lost 3 bases and 0 bases, in that order; junction bases with no gene match: 0. The CDR3 has 14 residues.

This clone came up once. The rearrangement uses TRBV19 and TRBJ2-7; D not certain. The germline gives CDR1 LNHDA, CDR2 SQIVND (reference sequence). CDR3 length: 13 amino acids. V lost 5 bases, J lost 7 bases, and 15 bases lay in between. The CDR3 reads CASSSLGSLEQYF. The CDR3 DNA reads TGTGCCAGTAGTTCCCTGGGGTCCTTGGAGCAGTACTTC.

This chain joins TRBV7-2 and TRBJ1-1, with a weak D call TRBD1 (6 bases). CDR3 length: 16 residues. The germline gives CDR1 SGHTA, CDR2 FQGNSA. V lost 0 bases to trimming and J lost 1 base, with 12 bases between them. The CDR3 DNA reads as TGTGCCAGCAGCTTAGCGCACCAACAGGGGAACACTGAAGCTTTCTTT. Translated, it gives CASSLAHQQGNTEAFF.

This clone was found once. The CDR3 DNA sequence: TGTGCCAGCAGTGGCCCGGACATCGCGGTGACGCAGTATTTT. This codes for CASSGPDIAVTQYF. The rearrangement links TRBV25-1 to TRBJ2-3, with a weak D call TRBD1 (5 bases). CDR1 MGHDK and CDR2 SYGVNS come from the germline V gene. This CDR3 has 14 amino acids. V lost 4 bases to trimming and J lost 9 bases, with 17 bases between them.

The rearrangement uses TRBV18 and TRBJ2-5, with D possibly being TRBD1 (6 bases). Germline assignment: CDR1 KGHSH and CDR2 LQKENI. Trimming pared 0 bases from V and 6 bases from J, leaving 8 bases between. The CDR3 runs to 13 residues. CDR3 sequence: CASSPPGAQTQYF. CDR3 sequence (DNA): TGTGCCAGCTCACCACCGGGGGCTCAGACCCAGTACTTC.

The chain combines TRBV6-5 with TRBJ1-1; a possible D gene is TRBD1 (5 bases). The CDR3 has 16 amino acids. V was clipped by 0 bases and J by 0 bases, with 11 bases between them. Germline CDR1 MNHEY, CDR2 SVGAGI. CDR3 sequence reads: CASSYSSTVLNTEAFF. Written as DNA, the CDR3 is TGTGCCAGCAGTTACTCCTCGACAGTTCTGAACACTGAAGCTTTCTTT.